This T cell receptor (beta chain) was observed in a study of T cells expressing NK-cell markers. The wider study: CD3+CD56+NKG2C+, CD3+CD56+NKG2C- and CD3+CD56-NKG2C+ T cells, once sorted, supplied the TCR beta repertoires.

TCRdb re-called the 5' RACE reads; one entry per CDR3 protein, DNA not given. The sample has 350,000 to 400,000 distinct CDR3 sequences; the top ten hold approximately 12%. Findings of the study overall: More than 5 of the donors carried dominant NKG2C+ clonotypes that took up roughly 1.0-7.5% of their CD8+ T cells. Similarly, these clonotypes led the CD3+CD56-NKG2C+ fraction as well in four donors.

To note about this clonotype: What it recognizes is unknown.

CDR3 length equals 15 residues. Germline CDR1 and CDR2: MNHNY and SVGAGI (reference sequence). The chain carries TRBV6-6 and TRBJ1-5. The sequence came from a woman in her forties or fifties in good health. Sequencing was done on a sample of blood T cells: a sorted CD56 or NKG2C T cell subset, CD4+ or CD8+ T cells, or bulk PBMC T cells (not recorded which). The CDR3 sequence: CASSPIGRAGQPQHF.